Each of the 4 T cell receptor beta chains below was sequenced from the same sample in a study of blood T cell repertoires in COVID-19. Repertoires were generated with immunoSEQ multiplex PCR, while TCRdb's copy carries only in-frame clones and drops some. The sample lists over 300,000 clones; about 82% were seen once. The specimen was peripheral blood. These receptors originate from a human donor in a cohort sampled during active COVID-19.

For this clone: The sample contains more than one DNA sequence encoding this CDR3. The chain recombines TRBV2 with TRBJ2-2; 8 positions agree with TRBD1. J lost 3 bases, V lost 6 bases, and 6 bases had no gene match. The CDR3 covers 15 residues. CDR1 is SNHLY and CDR2 is FYNNEI in the germline V gene. CDR3 coding DNA: TGTGCCAGCAGACTCAGGGGGCTTGACACCGGGGAGCTGTTTTTT. This codes for CASRLRGLDTGELFF.

The J gene is TRBJ1-1, the V gene TRBV10-2; no reliable D call. Germline values: CDR1 WSHSY, CDR2 SAAADI. V lost 5 bases and J lost 6, with 10 bases in between. This CDR3 has 12 residues. CDR3 coding DNA: TGCGCCAGCAGTTGGGTGGGAGCTGAAGCTTTCTTT. It specifies CASSWVGAEAFF.

Only one count was recorded for this clone. The chain joins TRBV30 to TRBJ1-6; 9 bases are a match to TRBD1. CDR1 and CDR2 (germline): GTSNPN, SVGIG (reference sequence). The CDR3 has 17 residues. V trimming: 3 bases; J trimming: 6 bases; junction bases outside the gene matches: 12. The CDR3 bases are TGTGCCTGGAGCCGGGACAGGGATCCATCAATTAATTCACCCCTCCACTTT. Translated: CAWSRDRDPSINSPLHF.

The rearrangement joins TRBV23-1 to TRBJ2-3; D perhaps matches TRBD1 (6 bases). TRBV23-1 is given ORF status, its function remaining uncertain. CDR3 length equals 16 residues. Trimming pared 2 bases from V and 3 bases from J, leaving 15 bases between. As DNA, the CDR3 is TGCGCCAGCAGTCAACTGGACAGAGTGGAGACAGATACGCAGTATTTT. Its protein is CASSQLDRVETDTQYF.